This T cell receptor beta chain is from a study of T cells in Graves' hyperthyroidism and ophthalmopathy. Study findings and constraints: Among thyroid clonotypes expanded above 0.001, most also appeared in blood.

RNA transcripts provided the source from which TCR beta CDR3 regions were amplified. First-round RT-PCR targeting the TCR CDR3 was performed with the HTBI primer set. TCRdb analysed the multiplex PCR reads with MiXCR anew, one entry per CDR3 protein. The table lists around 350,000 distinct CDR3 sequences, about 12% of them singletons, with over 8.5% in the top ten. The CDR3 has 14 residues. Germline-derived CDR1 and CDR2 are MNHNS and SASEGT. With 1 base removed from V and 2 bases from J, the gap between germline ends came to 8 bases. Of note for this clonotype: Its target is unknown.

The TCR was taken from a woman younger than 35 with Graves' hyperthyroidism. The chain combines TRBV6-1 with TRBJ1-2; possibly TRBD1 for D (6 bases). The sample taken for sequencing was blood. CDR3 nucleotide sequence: TGTGCCAGCAGTGAAGACCAGGGGAACTATGGCTACACCTTC. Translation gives CASSEDQGNYGYTF.